This is a list of T cell receptor beta chains from one sample in a study of graft-versus-host responses after intestinal transplantation. Sequenced by immunoSEQ multiplex PCR; TCRdb stores in-frame clones only, minus some. The repertoire holds about 86,000 clones, with about 91% as singletons. What these receptors recognize is not known. The material sequenced was unstimulated CD8+ T cells sorted from spleen or lymph node cells, taken before intestinal transplant. The receptors derive from a human donor who received an intestinal transplant. The CDR3 runs from the conserved cysteine through the conserved F or W. Each record gives: J gene, CDR3 length, D gene, clone size, V gene, CDR3 protein, CDR3 DNA. A D gene is named only where the DNA matches it firmly. Only some rows state a clone size, as once, few, many or a class for expanded clones.

>TRBJ2-2|13|.|.|TRBV27
CASSFGYTGELFF
TGTGCCAGCAGTTTCGGTTACACCGGGGAGCTGTTTTTT
>TRBJ2-5|16|TRBD1|.|TRBV7-2
CASSSLMTGGQETQYF
TGTGCCAGCAGCTCCCTAATGACAGGGGGGCAAGAGACCCAGTACTTC
>TRBJ1-4|13|.|.|TRBV19
CASSPRFGEKLFF
TGTGCCAGTAGTCCCCGATTCGGGGAAAAACTGTTTTTT
>TRBJ2-7|15|.|.|TRBV15
CATSLGLLGSYEQYF
TGTGCCACCAGTCTCGGTCTCCTTGGCTCCTACGAGCAGTACTTC
>TRBJ2-7|14|TRBD1|.|TRBV28
CASSFGTASYEQYF
TGTGCCAGCAGTTTCGGGACAGCTTCCTACGAGCAGTACTTC
>TRBJ2-1|15|.|.|TRBV7-9
CASSLAVQQYNEQFF
TGTGCCAGCAGCTTAGCGGTGCAACAATACAATGAGCAGTTCTTC
>TRBJ2-7|12|TRBD1|.|TRBV5-1
CASIGTDYEQYF
TGCGCCAGCATCGGGACAGACTACGAGCAGTACTTC
>TRBJ2-7|15|.|.|TRBV7-8
CASSQGSSGSYEQYF
TGTGCCAGCAGCCAGGGGTCTAGCGGATCCTACGAGCAGTACTTC
>TRBJ2-7|15|TRBD2|.|TRBV5-4
CASSLGTSGSYEQYF
TGTGCCAGCTCTTTGGGTACTAGCGGTTCCTACGAGCAGTACTTC
>TRBJ2-1|15|TRBD1|once|TRBV11-2
CASSLEQGKTNEQFF
TGTGCCAGCAGCTTGGAACAGGGGAAAACCAATGAGCAGTTCTTC
>TRBJ1-5|14|.|.|TRBV19
CASSMWDQRGPQHF
TGTGCCAGTAGTATGTGGGATCAACGGGGGCCCCAGCATTTT
>TRBJ2-7|14|.|once|TRBV11-2
CASSLNRARVEQYF
TGTGCCAGCAGCTTGAACAGGGCTCGGGTAGAGCAGTACTTC
>TRBJ1-5|13|.|.|TRBV5-6
CASSFYGDQPQHF
TGTGCCAGCAGCTTTTACGGGGATCAGCCCCAGCATTTT
>TRBJ2-3|14|TRBD2|.|TRBV7-2
CASSLTSGTDTQYF
TGTGCCAGCAGCTTGACTAGCGGCACAGATACGCAGTATTTT
>TRBJ2-7|15|TRBD2|.|TRBV27
CASSPSGISSYEQYF
TGTGCCAGCAGCCCTAGCGGTATCAGCTCCTACGAGCAGTACTTC
>TRBJ2-7|16|TRBD2|once|TRBV27
CASNRLAGGPTYEQYF
TGTGCCAGCAACCGACTAGCGGGGGGCCCCACCTACGAGCAGTACTTC
>TRBJ2-7|14|.|.|TRBV5-5
CASSLVGSLNEQYF
TGTGCCAGCAGCTTGGTCGGTAGTCTAAACGAGCAGTACTTC
>TRBJ2-5|15|TRBD1|.|TRBV15
CATSTTGGEEETQYF
TGTGCCACCAGCACCACAGGGGGAGAGGAAGAGACCCAGTACTTC
>TRBJ2-1|12|.|.|TRBV6-5
CASSYEGNEQFF
TGTGCCAGCAGTTACGAGGGCAATGAGCAGTTCTTC
>TRBJ1-5|14|.|.|TRBV5-8
CASSLASQNQPQHF
TGTGCCAGCAGCTTGGCCAGTCAAAATCAGCCCCAGCATTTT
>TRBJ2-7|13|.|.|TRBV19
CASSISGANEQYF
TGTGCCAGTAGTATATCGGGAGCGAACGAGCAGTACTTC
>TRBJ1-2|14|.|once|TRBV6-6
CASSSRSPNYGYTF
TGTGCCAGCAGTTCACGGTCCCCTAACTATGGCTACACCTTC
>TRBJ2-7|13|.|.|TRBV29-1
CSARGGASYEQYF
TGCAGCGCCCGAGGCGGGGCTTCCTACGAGCAGTACTTC
>TRBJ1-4|14|.|.|TRBV6-5
CASSYRGTNEKLFF
TGTGCCAGCAGTTACCGGGGAACTAATGAAAAACTGTTTTTT
>TRBJ2-7|15|TRBD1|.|TRBV7-8
CASSLRGQERDEQYF
TGTGCCAGCAGCTTACGTGGACAGGAACGCGACGAGCAGTACTTC
>TRBJ2-7|15|TRBD2|.|TRBV13
CASSWGLAGYYEQYF
TGTGCCAGCAGCTGGGGACTAGCGGGCTACTACGAGCAGTACTTC
>TRBJ2-1|12|.|.|TRBV10-2
CASQAGLNEQFF
TGCGCCAGCCAAGCGGGTCTCAATGAGCAGTTCTTC
>TRBJ2-7|12|.|.|TRBV30
CAWSVLRDEQYF
TGTGCCTGGAGTGTACTTAGAGACGAGCAGTACTTC
>TRBJ2-7|14|.|.|TRBV10-3
CAISGGGASYEQYF
TGTGCCATCAGTGGGGGGGGCGCCTCCTACGAGCAGTACTTC
>TRBJ2-2|14|TRBD1|.|TRBV19
CASTRDRYTGELFF
TGTGCCAGTACCCGGGACAGATACACCGGGGAGCTGTTTTTT
>TRBJ1-3|15|TRBD1|once|TRBV6-5
CASSPGQGLGNTIYF
TGTGCCAGCAGCCCAGGACAGGGCCTGGGAAACACCATATATTTT
>TRBJ2-1|15|.|.|TRBV5-1
CASSLRGAAYNEQFF
TGCGCCAGCAGCTTGCGGGGGGCAGCCTACAATGAGCAGTTCTTC
>TRBJ2-1|15|.|.|TRBV29-1
CSAQEGTALYNEQFF
TGCAGCGCCCAGGAGGGGACAGCCCTCTACAATGAGCAGTTCTTC
>TRBJ2-7|16|TRBD2|.|TRBV7-9
CASSLATMRENYEQYF
TGTGCCAGCAGCTTAGCTACGATGCGGGAGAACTACGAGCAGTACTTC
>TRBJ2-2|16|.|.|TRBV5-6
CASSSTPTANTGELFF
TGTGCCAGCAGCTCAACTCCCACCGCGAACACCGGGGAGCTGTTTTTT
>TRBJ2-3|14|.|.|TRBV4-2
CASRPQTGTDTQYF
TGTGCCAGCAGACCTCAGACTGGCACAGATACGCAGTATTTT
>TRBJ1-1|13|TRBD1|.|TRBV2
CARSRGRLTEAFF
TGTGCCAGGAGCAGGGGGCGCTTGACTGAAGCTTTCTTT
>TRBJ2-7|13|TRBD2|.|TRBV28
CASSSSGSGEQYF
TGTGCCAGCAGTTCTAGCGGGAGTGGTGAGCAGTACTTC
>TRBJ2-2|15|TRBD2|few|TRBV5-6
CASISGAANTGELFF
TGTGCCAGCATTAGCGGGGCAGCGAACACCGGGGAGCTGTTTTTT
>TRBJ1-6|15|TRBD1|.|TRBV7-9
CASSLGADRASPLHF
TGTGCCAGCAGCTTAGGGGCCGACAGGGCTTCACCCCTCCACTTT
>TRBJ2-5|12|.|.|TRBV10-2
CASKGHRETQYF
TGCGCCAGCAAGGGGCATAGGGAGACCCAGTACTTC
>TRBJ2-7|14|TRBD1|.|TRBV5-1
CASSLGDSAYEQYF
TGCGCCAGCAGCTTGGGGGACAGCGCCTACGAGCAGTACTTC
>TRBJ1-4|17|TRBD1|.|TRBV4-1
CASSQSGTGGPNEKLFF
TGCGCCAGCAGCCAATCCGGGACAGGGGGGCCTAATGAAAAACTGTTTTTT
>TRBJ1-1|15|.|.|TRBV5-4
CASSLEIGGNTEAFF
TGTGCCAGCAGCTTGGAGATAGGGGGGAACACTGAAGCTTTCTTT
>TRBJ2-1|15|TRBD1|.|TRBV5-1
CASSLNRQGVNEQFF
TGCGCCAGCAGCTTAAACCGACAGGGAGTAAATGAGCAGTTCTTC
>TRBJ2-7|14|.|.|TRBV27
CASSPGIVTYEQYF
TGTGCCAGCAGTCCCGGGATTGTAACCTACGAGCAGTACTTC
>TRBJ1-2|15|.|.|TRBV7-9
CASSLAPGINYGYTF
TGTGCCAGCAGCTTAGCCCCAGGGATTAACTATGGCTACACCTTC
>TRBJ2-1|15|.|few|TRBV4-2
CASSQGQTLNNEQFF
TGTGCCAGCAGCCAAGGACAGACTTTAAACAATGAGCAGTTCTTC
>TRBJ2-1|14|.|.|TRBV27
CASTSGVSGNEQFF
TGTGCCAGCACCTCGGGAGTTTCGGGCAATGAGCAGTTCTTC
>TRBJ2-1|13|TRBD2|.|TRBV7-9
CASIPREGNEQFF
TGTGCCAGCATTCCGCGGGAGGGGAATGAGCAGTTCTTC
>TRBJ2-3|17|.|.|TRBV7-8
CASSLRAGTPDTDTQYF
TGTGCCAGCAGCTTAAGGGCCGGGACTCCTGACACAGATACGCAGTATTTT
>TRBJ2-5|17|TRBD2|.|TRBV7-2
CASSLGSSGGLQETQYF
TGTGCCAGCAGCTTAGGCAGTAGCGGGGGGCTACAAGAGACCCAGTACTTC
>TRBJ1-5|12|.|once|TRBV10-1
CASIGVDQPQHF
TGCGCCAGCATAGGGGTAGATCAGCCCCAGCATTTT
>TRBJ1-6|16|.|.|TRBV4-3
CASSQTRDLRGSPLHF
TGCGCCAGCAGCCAGACGCGAGACCTGAGGGGGTCACCCCTCCACTTT